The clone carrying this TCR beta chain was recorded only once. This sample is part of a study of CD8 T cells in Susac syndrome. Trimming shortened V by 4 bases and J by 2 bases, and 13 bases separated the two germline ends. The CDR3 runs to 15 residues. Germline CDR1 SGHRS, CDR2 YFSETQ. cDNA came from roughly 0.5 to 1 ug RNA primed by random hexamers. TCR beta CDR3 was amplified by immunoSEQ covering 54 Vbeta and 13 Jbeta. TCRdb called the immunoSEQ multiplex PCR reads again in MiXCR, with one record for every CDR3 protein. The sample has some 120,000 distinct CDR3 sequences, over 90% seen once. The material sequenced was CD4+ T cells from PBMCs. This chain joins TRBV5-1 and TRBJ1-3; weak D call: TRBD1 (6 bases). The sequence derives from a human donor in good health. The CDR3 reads CASSRTSGAGNTIYF. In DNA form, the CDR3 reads TGCGCCAGCAGCCGGACTTCAGGGGCTGGAAACACCATATATTTT.